This is a list of T cell receptor beta chains from one sample in a study of Ad26.COV2.S vaccination and SARS-CoV-2 variants. Measured with immunoSEQ multiplex PCR; TCRdb has only the in-frame clones, and not every one. The sample lists a few hundred thousand clones, 90% occurring once. The material sequenced was peripheral blood, taken in a trial of Ad26.COV2.S vaccine versus placebo. The receptors come from a person aged 18-60 years who received the Ad26.COV2.S COVID-19 vaccine or a placebo. Each CDR3 is given with its conserved first and last residue. Each record gives: D gene, J gene, V gene, clone size, CDR3 DNA, CDR3 protein. A D gene is named only where the DNA matches it firmly. Rows may omit the clone size; those that give it use once, few, many or a size class.

d_gene: -; j_gene: TRBJ1-2; v_gene: TRBV25-1; abundance: -; CDR3nt: TGTGCCAGCAGTGAAGTAGGGGAGAGGAATCGCTATGGCTACACCTTC; CDR3aa: CASSEVGERNRYGYTF
d_gene: TRBD2; j_gene: TRBJ2-7; v_gene: TRBV7-9; abundance: -; CDR3nt: TGTGCCAGCATCACGACTAGCGGGAGGGCCGAGCAGTACTTC; CDR3aa: CASITTSGRAEQYF
d_gene: TRBD2; j_gene: TRBJ2-3; v_gene: TRBV4-3; abundance: -; CDR3nt: TGCGCCAGCAGCCACCAAGCGGGAGGAGACGATACGCAGTATTTT; CDR3aa: CASSHQAGGDDTQYF
d_gene: -; j_gene: TRBJ2-1; v_gene: TRBV4-1; abundance: -; CDR3nt: TGCGCCAGCAGCCAAGAGCCGCTAGGGGGAGTTGAGCAGTTCTTC; CDR3aa: CASSQEPLGGVEQFF
d_gene: -; j_gene: TRBJ2-1; v_gene: TRBV27; abundance: -; CDR3nt: TGTGCCAGCAGTTTATGGTACCCAAGAAACTCCTACAATGAGCAGTTCTTC; CDR3aa: CASSLWYPRNSYNEQFF
d_gene: TRBD1; j_gene: TRBJ1-2; v_gene: TRBV30; abundance: -; CDR3nt: TGTGCCTGGAGGGTACAGGGGGTCTATGGCTACACCTTC; CDR3aa: CAWRVQGVYGYTF
d_gene: TRBD2; j_gene: TRBJ2-1; v_gene: TRBV4-1; abundance: -; CDR3nt: TGCGCCAGCAGCCAAGGGGGGGGACCGAAGCAGTTCTTC; CDR3aa: CASSQGGGPKQFF
d_gene: -; j_gene: TRBJ2-1; v_gene: TRBV18; abundance: -; CDR3nt: TGTGCCAGCTCACCAAGCCGGAGCTCCTACAATGAGCAGTTCTTC; CDR3aa: CASSPSRSSYNEQFF
d_gene: -; j_gene: TRBJ2-1; v_gene: TRBV7-8; abundance: -; CDR3nt: TGTGCCAGCAGTTTGGACAGCTACAATGAGCAGTTCTTC; CDR3aa: CASSLDSYNEQFF
d_gene: TRBD2; j_gene: TRBJ2-1; v_gene: TRBV15; abundance: -; CDR3nt: TGTGCCACCAGCCCTCAACTAGCGGGAGTTCACAATGAGCAGTTCTTC; CDR3aa: CATSPQLAGVHNEQFF
d_gene: -; j_gene: TRBJ2-6; v_gene: TRBV6-2/TRBV6-3; abundance: -; CDR3nt: TGTGCCAGCAGTGCTACCGGGACGGGACCCTCTGGGGCCAACGTCCTGACTTTC; CDR3aa: CASSATGTGPSGANVLTF
d_gene: -; j_gene: TRBJ2-2; v_gene: TRBV7-3; abundance: -; CDR3nt: TGTGCCAGCAGCTTAACAGGGAGCCCGAACACCGGGGAGCTGTTTTTT; CDR3aa: CASSLTGSPNTGELFF
d_gene: -; j_gene: TRBJ2-1; v_gene: TRBV7-9; abundance: -; CDR3nt: TGTGCCAGCAGCCCCACCCAGGGTACGGGCTACAATGAGCAGTTCTTC; CDR3aa: CASSPTQGTGYNEQFF
d_gene: -; j_gene: TRBJ2-7; v_gene: TRBV3-1/TRBV3-2; abundance: -; CDR3nt: TGTGCCAGCAGCCAAGGGACTACTGTCCTCTTTAGAGAGCAGTACTTC; CDR3aa: CASSQGTTVLFREQYF
d_gene: -; j_gene: TRBJ1-2; v_gene: TRBV2; abundance: -; CDR3nt: TGTGCCAGCACTCGAGGCGAGGGAAACTATGGCTACACCTTC; CDR3aa: CASTRGEGNYGYTF
d_gene: TRBD2; j_gene: TRBJ2-7; v_gene: TRBV7-9; abundance: -; CDR3nt: TGTGCCAGCAGCTCCTCGACTAGCGGGAGCCCCTACGAGCAGTACTTC; CDR3aa: CASSSSTSGSPYEQYF
d_gene: TRBD1; j_gene: TRBJ2-1; v_gene: TRBV6-5; abundance: -; CDR3nt: TGTGCCAGTAGACAGGGGCCCTACAATGAGCAGTTCTTC; CDR3aa: CASRQGPYNEQFF
d_gene: -; j_gene: TRBJ1-1; v_gene: TRBV18; abundance: -; CDR3nt: TGTGCCAGCTCGCCCAAGAGGAACACTGAAGCTTTCTTT; CDR3aa: CASSPKRNTEAFF
d_gene: TRBD1; j_gene: TRBJ2-5; v_gene: TRBV5-1; abundance: -; CDR3nt: TGCGCCAGCAGCTCGATTTACAGGGGGCAAGAGACCCAGTACTTC; CDR3aa: CASSSIYRGQETQYF
d_gene: -; j_gene: TRBJ1-1; v_gene: TRBV6-5; abundance: -; CDR3nt: TGTGCCAGCATGCACGGGACACCTGAAGCTTTCTTT; CDR3aa: CASMHGTPEAFF
d_gene: -; j_gene: TRBJ2-7; v_gene: TRBV4-3; abundance: -; CDR3nt: TGCGCCAGCAGCCAAGAAGTGGTATCCTACGAGCAGTACTTC; CDR3aa: CASSQEVVSYEQYF
d_gene: TRBD1; j_gene: TRBJ2-3; v_gene: TRBV5-1; abundance: -; CDR3nt: TGCGCCAGCAGCCCTAGACAGGGGGGGACAGATACGCAGTATTTT; CDR3aa: CASSPRQGGTDTQYF
d_gene: TRBD2; j_gene: TRBJ2-3; v_gene: TRBV11-2; abundance: -; CDR3nt: TGTGCCAGCAGCTTGTACGGGGGGGCGACTAGATGGGATACGCAGTATTTT; CDR3aa: CASSLYGGATRWDTQYF
d_gene: TRBD1; j_gene: TRBJ1-2; v_gene: TRBV9; abundance: -; CDR3nt: TGTGCCAGCAGTCCAGGACAGGTCTATGGCTACACCTTC; CDR3aa: CASSPGQVYGYTF
d_gene: -; j_gene: TRBJ2-7; v_gene: TRBV7-9; abundance: -; CDR3nt: TGTGCCAGCAGCCCGAGCTGGGGGCGGGATGACTACGAGCAGTACTTC; CDR3aa: CASSPSWGRDDYEQYF
d_gene: -; j_gene: TRBJ1-1; v_gene: TRBV30; abundance: -; CDR3nt: TGTGCCTGGACTAACGGACAGCCTGAAGCTTTCTTT; CDR3aa: CAWTNGQPEAFF
d_gene: TRBD1; j_gene: TRBJ2-7; v_gene: TRBV9; abundance: -; CDR3nt: TGTGCCAGCAGCGCCCTGGGACAGGGGGACTACGAGCAGTACTTC; CDR3aa: CASSALGQGDYEQYF
d_gene: TRBD2; j_gene: TRBJ2-5; v_gene: TRBV5-6; abundance: -; CDR3nt: TGTGCCAGCAGCCCGGGACTAGCGGGAGTAGAGACCCAGTACTTC; CDR3aa: CASSPGLAGVETQYF
d_gene: -; j_gene: TRBJ2-2; v_gene: TRBV27; abundance: -; CDR3nt: TGTGCCAGCAGTTACCGGGGTAGCGGAACGCTCTATGGCGGGGAGCTGTTTTTT; CDR3aa: CASSYRGSGTLYGGELFF
d_gene: -; j_gene: TRBJ2-3; v_gene: TRBV5-1; abundance: once; CDR3nt: TGCGCCAGCAGCATGGACCCGTATGGGGGTAGCACAGATACGCAGTATTTT; CDR3aa: CASSMDPYGGSTDTQYF
d_gene: TRBD2; j_gene: TRBJ2-7; v_gene: TRBV10-1; abundance: -; CDR3nt: TGCGCCAGCAGTGAAACGAGTAGCGGGAGCTCCTACGAGCAGTACTTC; CDR3aa: CASSETSSGSSYEQYF
d_gene: -; j_gene: TRBJ2-5; v_gene: TRBV30; abundance: -; CDR3nt: TGTGCCTGGAGTGACTCGACTAGCCAAGAGACCCAGTACTTC; CDR3aa: CAWSDSTSQETQYF
d_gene: -; j_gene: TRBJ2-1; v_gene: TRBV30; abundance: -; CDR3nt: TGTGCCTGGAGTAAACAGGGAAATGAGCAGTTCTTC; CDR3aa: CAWSKQGNEQFF
d_gene: TRBD1; j_gene: TRBJ2-7; v_gene: TRBV3-1/TRBV3-2; abundance: -; CDR3nt: TGTGCCAGCAGCCAAGGGGACAGGGCGGGCGAGCAGTACTTC; CDR3aa: CASSQGDRAGEQYF
d_gene: TRBD2; j_gene: TRBJ2-7; v_gene: TRBV19; abundance: -; CDR3nt: TGTGCCAGTAGCCCCGGGCAGCGGGGGACCTACGAGCAGTACTTC; CDR3aa: CASSPGQRGTYEQYF
d_gene: TRBD1; j_gene: TRBJ1-2; v_gene: TRBV7-8; abundance: -; CDR3nt: TGTGCCAGCAGCTTAGAGAGGTCGCGGACAGGGTTCGGCTATGGCTACACCTTC; CDR3aa: CASSLERSRTGFGYGYTF
d_gene: TRBD2; j_gene: TRBJ2-7; v_gene: TRBV28; abundance: -; CDR3nt: TGTGCCAGCAACCCTAGCGGGAGCGGGAACGAGCAGTACTTC; CDR3aa: CASNPSGSGNEQYF
d_gene: -; j_gene: TRBJ2-7; v_gene: TRBV4-3; abundance: -; CDR3nt: TGCGCCAGCAGCCAAGGGCTGGCGGGCTCCTACGAGCAGTACTTC; CDR3aa: CASSQGLAGSYEQYF
d_gene: -; j_gene: TRBJ1-2; v_gene: TRBV29-1; abundance: -; CDR3nt: TGCAGCGTTCGGACAGTGTATGGCTACACCTTC; CDR3aa: CSVRTVYGYTF
d_gene: -; j_gene: TRBJ2-6; v_gene: TRBV5-4; abundance: -; CDR3nt: TGTGCCAGCAGCTTGGTTAGCCCTTCTGGGGCCAACGTCCTGACTTTC; CDR3aa: CASSLVSPSGANVLTF
d_gene: -; j_gene: TRBJ2-4; v_gene: TRBV6-5; abundance: -; CDR3nt: TGTGCCGCAGGAAACCGACTAGCCAAAAACATTCAGTACTTC; CDR3aa: CAAGNRLAKNIQYF
d_gene: -; j_gene: TRBJ2-3; v_gene: TRBV6-5; abundance: -; CDR3nt: TGTGCCAGCAGTTACGAGGGAGGGGGCAGGGCAGATACGCAGTATTTT; CDR3aa: CASSYEGGGRADTQYF
d_gene: TRBD2; j_gene: TRBJ2-7; v_gene: TRBV7-8; abundance: -; CDR3nt: TGTGCCAGCAACCCGATACTAGCGGGAGAGGGATCCTACGAGCAGTACTTC; CDR3aa: CASNPILAGEGSYEQYF
d_gene: -; j_gene: TRBJ2-3; v_gene: TRBV5-1; abundance: -; CDR3nt: TGCGCCAGCAGCTTGGGACTACTAGATACGCAGTATTTT; CDR3aa: CASSLGLLDTQYF
d_gene: -; j_gene: TRBJ2-3; v_gene: TRBV12-3/TRBV12-4; abundance: -; CDR3nt: TGTGCCAGCAGTTTACTAGAGCATACGCAGTATTTT; CDR3aa: CASSLLEHTQYF
d_gene: -; j_gene: TRBJ1-2; v_gene: TRBV5-4; abundance: -; CDR3nt: TGTGCCAGCAGCCAAGGGGATCACTATGGCTACACCTTC; CDR3aa: CASSQGDHYGYTF
d_gene: -; j_gene: TRBJ2-7; v_gene: TRBV27; abundance: once; CDR3nt: TGTGCCAGCAGTTTATCGTCCCAGGGTTCCTACGAGCAGTACTTC; CDR3aa: CASSLSSQGSYEQYF
d_gene: TRBD1; j_gene: TRBJ1-6; v_gene: TRBV7-8; abundance: -; CDR3nt: TGTGCCAGCAGCTTAGCGAGGGTTAGAGGACAGGACAATTCACCCCTCCACTTT; CDR3aa: CASSLARVRGQDNSPLHF
d_gene: -; j_gene: TRBJ1-1; v_gene: TRBV2; abundance: -; CDR3nt: TGTGCCAGCATAGGTAGGAACACTGAAGCTTTCTTT; CDR3aa: CASIGRNTEAFF